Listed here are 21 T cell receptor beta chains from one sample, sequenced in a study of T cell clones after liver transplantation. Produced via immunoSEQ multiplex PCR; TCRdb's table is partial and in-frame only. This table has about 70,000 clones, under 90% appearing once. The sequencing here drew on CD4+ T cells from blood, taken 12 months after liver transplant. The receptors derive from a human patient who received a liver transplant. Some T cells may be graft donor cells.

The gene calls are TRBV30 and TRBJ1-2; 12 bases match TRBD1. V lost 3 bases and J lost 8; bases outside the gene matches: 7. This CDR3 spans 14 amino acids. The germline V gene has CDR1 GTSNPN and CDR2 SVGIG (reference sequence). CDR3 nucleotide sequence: TGTGCCTGGAGCCGGGACAGGGGGCGACAAGGCTACACCTTC. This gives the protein CAWSRDRGRQGYTF.

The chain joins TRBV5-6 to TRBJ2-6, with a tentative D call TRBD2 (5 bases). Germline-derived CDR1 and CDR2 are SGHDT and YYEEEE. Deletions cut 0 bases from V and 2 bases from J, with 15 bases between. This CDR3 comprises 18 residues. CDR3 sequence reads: CASSLGGAGQAGANVLTF. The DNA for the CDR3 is TGTGCCAGCAGCTTGGGAGGCGCGGGTCAGGCTGGGGCCAACGTCCTGACTTTC. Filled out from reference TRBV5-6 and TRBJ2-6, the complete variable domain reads DAGVTQSPTHLIKTRGQQVTLRCSPKSGHDTVSWYQQALGQGPQFIFQYYEEEERQRGNFPDRFSGHQFPNYSSELNVNALLLGDSALYLCASSLGGAGQAGANVLTFGAGSRLTVL.

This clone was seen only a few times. CDR3 sequence reads: CASRTGGNEQFF. In nucleotides, the CDR3 is TGTGCCAGTCGAACGGGAGGCAATGAGCAGTTCTTC. The chain carries TRBV6-6 and TRBJ2-1, with TRBD2 matching over 7 bases. The germline CDR1 and CDR2 sequences are MNHNY and SVGAGI (reference sequence). The CDR3 sequence is 12 residues long. Trimming at V came to 9 bases and at J to 6 bases, leaving 5 bases not matched to a gene.

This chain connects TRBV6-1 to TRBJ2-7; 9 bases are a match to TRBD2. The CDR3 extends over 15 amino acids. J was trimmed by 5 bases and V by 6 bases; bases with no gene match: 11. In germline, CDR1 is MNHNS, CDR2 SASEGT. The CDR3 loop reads CASRLLGTSIHEQYF. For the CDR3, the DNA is TGTGCCAGCAGGCTCTTGGGGACTAGCATTCACGAGCAGTACTTC.

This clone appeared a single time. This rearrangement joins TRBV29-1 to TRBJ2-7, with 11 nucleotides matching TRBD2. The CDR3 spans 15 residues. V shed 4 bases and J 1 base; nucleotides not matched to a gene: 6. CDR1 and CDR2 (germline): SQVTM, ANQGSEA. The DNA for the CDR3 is TGCAGCGTTGGGGTGGGGACTAGCGGATCCTACGAGCAGTACTTC. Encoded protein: CSVGVGTSGSYEQYF.

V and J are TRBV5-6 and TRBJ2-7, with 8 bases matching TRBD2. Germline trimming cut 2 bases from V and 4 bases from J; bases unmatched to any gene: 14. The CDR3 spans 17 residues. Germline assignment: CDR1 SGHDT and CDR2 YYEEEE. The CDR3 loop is CASSLGPTSGREYEQYF. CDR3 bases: TGTGCCAGCAGCTTAGGGCCTACAAGCGGGAGAGAGTACGAGCAGTACTTC.

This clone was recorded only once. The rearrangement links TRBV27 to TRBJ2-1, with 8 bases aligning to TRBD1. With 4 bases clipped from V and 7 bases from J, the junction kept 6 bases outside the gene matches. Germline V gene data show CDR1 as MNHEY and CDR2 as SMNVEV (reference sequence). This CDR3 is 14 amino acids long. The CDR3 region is CASSYRTGYNEQFF. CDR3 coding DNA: TGTGCCAGCAGTTACCGGACAGGGTATAATGAGCAGTTCTTC.

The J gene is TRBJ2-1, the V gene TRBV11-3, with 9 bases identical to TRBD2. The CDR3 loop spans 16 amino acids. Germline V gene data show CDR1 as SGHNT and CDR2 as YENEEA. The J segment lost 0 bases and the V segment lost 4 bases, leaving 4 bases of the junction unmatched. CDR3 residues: CASSWSGGNSYNEQFF. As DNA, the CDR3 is TGTGCCAGCAGCTGGAGCGGGGGGAACTCCTACAATGAGCAGTTCTTC. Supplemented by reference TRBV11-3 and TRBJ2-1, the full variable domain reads EAGVVQSPRYKIIEKKQPVAFWCNPISGHNTLYWYLQNLGQGPELLIRYENEEAVDDSQLPKDRFSAERLKGVDSTLKIQPAELGDSAVYLCASSWSGGNSYNEQFFGPGTRLTVL.

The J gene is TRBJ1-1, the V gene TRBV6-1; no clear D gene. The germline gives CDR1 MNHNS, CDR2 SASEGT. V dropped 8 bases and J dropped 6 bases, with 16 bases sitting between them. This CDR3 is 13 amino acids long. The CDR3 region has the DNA TGTGCCAGCGGTCGGGAGGCTGGAGCTGAAGCTTTCTTT. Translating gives CASGREAGAEAFF.

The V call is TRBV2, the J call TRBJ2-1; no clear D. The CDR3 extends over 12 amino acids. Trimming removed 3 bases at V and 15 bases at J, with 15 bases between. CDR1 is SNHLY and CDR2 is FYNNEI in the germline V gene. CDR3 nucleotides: TGTGCCAGCAGTGACGACGCCCCTAACGCGTTCTTC. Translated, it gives CASSDDAPNAFF.

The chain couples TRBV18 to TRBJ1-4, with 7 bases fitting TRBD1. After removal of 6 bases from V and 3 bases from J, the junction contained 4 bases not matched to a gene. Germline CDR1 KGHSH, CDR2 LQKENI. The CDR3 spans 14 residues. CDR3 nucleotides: TGTGCCAGCTCTTGGACAGGACCTAATGAAAAACTGTTTTTT. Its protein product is CASSWTGPNEKLFF.

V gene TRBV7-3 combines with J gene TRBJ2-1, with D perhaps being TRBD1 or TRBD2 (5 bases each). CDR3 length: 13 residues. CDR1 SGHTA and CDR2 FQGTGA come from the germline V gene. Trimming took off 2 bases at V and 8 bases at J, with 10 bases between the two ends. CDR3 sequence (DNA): TGTGCCAGCAGCTTATGGGGGAGCGATGAGCAGTTCTTC. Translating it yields CASSLWGSDEQFF.

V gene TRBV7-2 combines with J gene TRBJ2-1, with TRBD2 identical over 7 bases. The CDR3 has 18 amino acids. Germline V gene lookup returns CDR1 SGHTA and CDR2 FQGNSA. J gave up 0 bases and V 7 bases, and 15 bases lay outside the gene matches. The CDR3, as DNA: TGTGCCAGCACCGTACGGGGTAGCGGGTCGATCTCCTACAATGAGCAGTTCTTC. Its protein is CASTVRGSGSISYNEQFF.

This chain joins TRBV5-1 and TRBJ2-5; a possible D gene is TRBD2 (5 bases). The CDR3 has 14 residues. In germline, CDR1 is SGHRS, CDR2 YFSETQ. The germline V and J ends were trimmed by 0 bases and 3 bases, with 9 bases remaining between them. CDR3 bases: TGCGCCAGCAGCTTGGCCGGAGCGGAAGAGACCCAGTACTTC. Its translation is CASSLAGAEETQYF.

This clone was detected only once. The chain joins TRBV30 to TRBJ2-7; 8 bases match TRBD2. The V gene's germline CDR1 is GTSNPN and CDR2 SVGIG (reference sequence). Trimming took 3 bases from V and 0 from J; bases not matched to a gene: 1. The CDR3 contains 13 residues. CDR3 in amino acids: CAWSGRDSYEQYF. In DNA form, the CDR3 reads TGTGCCTGGAGCGGGAGGGACTCCTACGAGCAGTACTTC.

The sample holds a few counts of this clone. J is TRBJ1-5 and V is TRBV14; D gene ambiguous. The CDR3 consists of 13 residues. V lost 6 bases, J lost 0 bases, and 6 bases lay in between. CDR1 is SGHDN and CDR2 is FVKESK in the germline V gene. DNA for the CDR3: TGTGCCAGCAGTCAGAATAGCAATCAGCCCCAGCATTTT. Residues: CASSQNSNQPQHF.

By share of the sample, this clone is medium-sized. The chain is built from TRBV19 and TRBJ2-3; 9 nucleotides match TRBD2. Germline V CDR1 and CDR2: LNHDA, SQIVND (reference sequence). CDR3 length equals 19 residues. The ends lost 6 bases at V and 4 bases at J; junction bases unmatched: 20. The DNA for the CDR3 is TGTGCCAGTAGCTACCGGGGGGTAGCGGGAGCCCGAGGGGCAGATACGCAGTATTTT. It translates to CASSYRGVAGARGADTQYF.

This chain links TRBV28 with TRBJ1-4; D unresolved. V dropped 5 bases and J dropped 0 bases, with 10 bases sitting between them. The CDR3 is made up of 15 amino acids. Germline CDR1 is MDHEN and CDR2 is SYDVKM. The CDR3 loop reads CASSTVGATNEKLFF. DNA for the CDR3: TGTGCCAGCAGTACGGTGGGTGCAACTAATGAAAAACTGTTTTTT.

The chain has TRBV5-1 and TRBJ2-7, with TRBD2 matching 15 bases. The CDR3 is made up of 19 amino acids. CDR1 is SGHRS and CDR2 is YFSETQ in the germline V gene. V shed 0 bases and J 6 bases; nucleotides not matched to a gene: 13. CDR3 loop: CASSLGQTWTSGRAGEQYF. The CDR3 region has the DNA TGCGCCAGCAGCTTGGGCCAGACTTGGACTAGCGGGAGGGCCGGCGAGCAGTACTTC.

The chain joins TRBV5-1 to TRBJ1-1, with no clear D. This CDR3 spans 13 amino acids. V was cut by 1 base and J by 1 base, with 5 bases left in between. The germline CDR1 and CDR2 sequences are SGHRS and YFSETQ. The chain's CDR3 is CASSLMGNTEAFF. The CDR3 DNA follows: TGCGCCAGCAGCTTGATGGGGAACACTGAAGCTTTCTTT.

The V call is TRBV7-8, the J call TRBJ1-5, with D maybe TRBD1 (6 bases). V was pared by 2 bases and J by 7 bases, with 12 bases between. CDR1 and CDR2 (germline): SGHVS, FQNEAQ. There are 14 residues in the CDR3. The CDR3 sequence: CASSLSQGYQPQHF. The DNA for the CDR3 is TGTGCCAGCAGCTTATCCCAGGGGTACCAGCCCCAGCATTTT.